The 14 T cell receptor beta chains presented below share a single source sample, sequenced in a study of blood T cell repertoires in COVID-19. This table comes from immunoSEQ multiplex PCR, and its TCRdb copy is limited to in-frame clones, with some not included. The data hold about 140,000 clones, with roughly 80% observed a single time. Sequenced: peripheral blood. The source is a man aged 65-85 years who had recovered from COVID-19.

This clone came up a few times. This chain links TRBV27 with TRBJ2-2, with D possibly TRBD1 on 6 matching bases. CDR3 length: 16 amino acids. Germline V CDR1 and CDR2: MNHEY, SMNVEV (reference sequence). With 1 base removed from V and 1 base from J, the gap between germline ends came to 10 bases. This CDR3 is CASSLYSRGNTGELFF. In DNA, the CDR3 is TGTGCCAGCAGTTTATACTCCAGGGGGAACACCGGGGAGCTGTTTTTT.

With regard to this clone: Germline is not matched at one junction end, which may reflect a read error. Other nucleotide sequences from this sample produce the same CDR3. The gene calls are TRBV5-1 and TRBJ2-7; perhaps TRBD1 as D (6 bases). Germline V CDR1 and CDR2: SGHRS, YFSETQ. The CDR3 covers 13 residues. The CDR3 nucleotides are TGCGCCAGCAGCTTTGGGGGCTCCGACGAGCAGTACTTC. Translating it yields CASSFGGSDEQYF.

The CDR3 DNA is TGCAGCGCGGGACAGCTCTTAAACTATGGCTACACCTTC. Translation: CSAGQLLNYGYTF. The J gene is TRBJ1-2, the V gene TRBV29-1, with 7 positions matching TRBD1. The CDR3 sequence is 13 residues long. The J segment lost 2 bases and the V segment lost 7 bases, leaving 7 bases of the junction unmatched. Per germline, CDR1 SQVTM and CDR2 ANQGSEA.

The chain couples TRBV5-8 to TRBJ1-2; 9 nucleotides align to TRBD1. In germline, CDR1 is SGHTS, CDR2 YDEGEE. V gave up 5 bases and J gave up 4 bases; unmatched junction bases: 6. This CDR3 comprises 14 residues. CDR3 region: CASRYGQGRYGYTF. The CDR3 nucleotides are TGTGCCAGCAGATATGGACAGGGGCGCTATGGCTACACCTTC.

This chain connects TRBV18 to TRBJ2-3; TRBD1 aligns across 9 bases. From germline, CDR1 is KGHSH and CDR2 LQKENI. The CDR3 consists of 20 residues. V lost 2 bases, J lost 2 bases, and 17 bases stayed unmatched. DNA for the CDR3: TGTGCCAGCTCACCATCGGTACTCCCGGCCGGGACAGGGCACACAGATACGCAGTATTTT. Its protein is CASSPSVLPAGTGHTDTQYF.

This clone was picked up one time. The CDR3, as DNA: TGTGCCAGCAGCTATGGGACTAGCACCTCCTACGAGCAGTACTTC. Its translation: CASSYGTSTSYEQYF. The chain recombines TRBV5-4 with TRBJ2-7; 9 bases agree with TRBD2. Germline CDR1 is SGHNT and CDR2 is YYREEE (reference sequence). The CDR3 contains 15 residues. Unmatched junction bases numbered 4, after V lost 3 bases and J lost 0 bases. Using reference TRBV5-4 and TRBJ2-7 for the parts outside the CDR3, the full variable domain is ETGVTQSPTHLIKTRGQQVTLRCSSQSGHNTVSWYQQALGQGPQFIFQYYREEENGRGNFPPRFSGLQFPNYSSELNVNALELDDSALYLCASSYGTSTSYEQYFGPGTRLTVT.

This sequence joins TRBV3-1 (or the pseudogene TRBV3-2) and TRBJ2-2, with 8 bases fitting TRBD1. Germline CDR1 LGHDT, CDR2 YNNKEL (reference sequence). This CDR3 contains 16 residues. The V and J ends lost 6 bases and 8 bases, in that order; junction bases with no gene match: 14. The chain's CDR3 is CASSPKTRQGPGELFF. The CDR3, as DNA: TGTGCCAGCAGTCCAAAGACCAGACAGGGGCCAGGGGAGCTGTTTTTT.

In its sample, this clone is medium-sized. The chain couples TRBV18 to TRBJ1-1; tentative D call: TRBD1 (6 bases). The CDR3 length is 15 residues. Per germline, CDR1 KGHSH and CDR2 LQKENI. The V end lost 6 bases, the J end lost 3 bases, and 17 bases lay between the germline ends. DNA of the CDR3: TGTGCCAGCTCCAACAGGGAAGTACTGGACACTGAAGCTTTCTTT. Its translation: CASSNREVLDTEAFF.

This clone was seen once. This CDR3 is CAISESVAYEQYF. CDR3 bases: TGTGCCATCAGTGAGTCGGTAGCCTACGAGCAGTACTTC. The chain couples TRBV10-3 to TRBJ2-7; D gene uncertain. Germline CDR1 ENHRY, CDR2 SYGVKD. This CDR3 has 13 residues. The V and J ends lost 0 bases and 2 bases respectively, with 5 bases between them.

This clone was found a few times. The chain employs TRBV29-1 and TRBJ2-7; 12 positions match TRBD1. The CDR3 covers 14 residues. J lost 6 bases, V lost 6 bases, and 9 bases had no gene match. Germline V gene sequence: CDR1 SQVTM, CDR2 ANQGSEA. CDR3 nucleotides: TGCAGCGTCCTACCGGGACAGGGGGCTAGCGAGCAGTACTTC. Translating gives CSVLPGQGASEQYF.

V gene TRBV29-1 combines with J gene TRBJ1-4; 9 nucleotides agree with TRBD1. CDR1 and CDR2 from the germline V gene are SQVTM and ANQGSEA. The junction had 4 bases not matched to a gene; V was cut back by 7 bases and J by 7 bases. The CDR3 runs to 12 residues. As DNA, the CDR3 is TGCAGCGGGGGGACAGGGTCTGAAAAACTGTTTTTT. It codes for CSGGTGSEKLFF.

J is TRBJ2-5 and V is TRBV27; D gene unclear. The germline V and J ends were trimmed by 0 bases and 7 bases, with 12 bases remaining between them. Germline V gene lookup returns CDR1 MNHEY and CDR2 SMNVEV (reference sequence). The CDR3 has 14 residues. CDR3 DNA: TGTGCCAGCAGTTTATCTCCCGCGGCAACGACCCAGTACTTC. As protein: CASSLSPAATTQYF.

As to this clone: Other DNA sequences in the sample encode the same CDR3. The gene calls are TRBV20-1 and TRBJ2-3; the match to TRBD2 covers 9 bases. V trimming: 3 bases; J trimming: 3 bases; junction bases outside the gene matches: 1. This CDR3 has 13 amino acids. CDR1 is DFQATT, CDR2 SNEGSKA, per germline (reference sequence). The CDR3 DNA is TGCAGTGCTAGTACTAGCGGGACAGATACGCAGTATTTT. Its translation is CSASTSGTDTQYF.

This clone was recorded a few times. The chain recombines TRBV19 with TRBJ1-2, with 9 bases that match TRBD1. This CDR3 spans 16 amino acids. Trimming took 3 bases from V and 5 from J; bases not matched to a gene: 10. From germline, CDR1 is LNHDA and CDR2 SQIVND (reference sequence). DNA of the CDR3: TGTGCCAGTAGTATCCCGGGACAGGGAAGGATGTATGGCTACACCTTC. This gives the protein CASSIPGQGRMYGYTF.